This is a list of T cell receptor beta chains from one sample in a study of T-cell memory formation after mild COVID-19. TCRdb redid the calling of the 5' RACE reads with MiXCR, one entry per CDR3 protein. The sample has 400,000 or so distinct CDR3 sequences, over 15% seen once. Sequenced: PBMCs or a T cell subset sorted from them (not recorded which). These receptors all come from an adult woman who had mild COVID-19 (a few samples of this study predate the infection). Cell type and time point are not known. Each CDR3 is given with its conserved first and last residue. The D gene is left open where the match is weak. Clone size is stated in some rows and not others, as once, few, many or a class when expanded.

TRBJ2-3,TRBV9,TRBD2,16,.,CASSVGTSPSTDTQYF,TGTGCCAGCAGCGTGGGGACTAGCCCTAGCACAGATACGCAGTATTTT
TRBJ2-7,TRBV5-6,TRBD1,14,.,CASSSRDRGGEQYF,TGTGCCAGCAGCTCGAGGGACAGGGGTGGCGAGCAGTACTTC
TRBJ1-1,TRBV7-9,.,15,few,CASSLVFTGNTEAFF,TGTGCCAGCAGCTTAGTCTTCACAGGGAACACTGAAGCTTTCTTT
TRBJ2-5,TRBV6-5,.,13,.,CASSYSLIETQYF,TGTGCCAGCAGTTACTCTCTAATCGAGACCCAGTACTTC
TRBJ1-2,TRBV7-2,.,14,few,CASSLGGAVYGYTF,TGTGCCAGCAGCTTAGGGGGTGCAGTCTATGGCTACACCTTC
TRBJ1-4,TRBV7-2,TRBD1,14,few,CASSPRQGFGKLFF,TGTGCCAGCAGCCCGCGACAGGGTTTCGGAAAACTGTTTTTT
TRBJ2-3,TRBV5-4,.,15,.,CASSRGAVSTDTQYF,TGTGCCAGCAGCCGCGGGGCGGTGAGCACAGATACGCAGTATTTT
TRBJ2-7,TRBV2,TRBD1,15,.,CASSGQGATSYEQYF,TGTGCCAGCAGCGGACAGGGGGCTACCTCCTACGAGCAGTACTTC
TRBJ2-7,TRBV19,TRBD1,14,.,CASSITGAYYEQYF,TGTGCCAGTAGTATAACAGGGGCCTACTACGAGCAGTACTTC
TRBJ2-7,TRBV12-3/TRBV12-4,.,12,.,CASSRHLYEQYF,TGTGCCAGCAGTCGACACCTTTACGAGCAGTACTTC
TRBJ2-7,TRBV5-1,TRBD1,15,.,CASSFGTGDPYEQYF,TGCGCCAGCAGCTTCGGGACAGGGGATCCCTACGAGCAGTACTTC
TRBJ2-3,TRBV2,.,16,.,CASRLTSGSRTDTQYF,TGTGCCAGCAGACTTACTAGTGGGAGTAGAACAGATACGCAGTATTTT
TRBJ2-5,TRBV11-2,.,13,.,CASSIGWGETQYF,TGTGCCAGCAGCATCGGGTGGGGTGAGACCCAGTACTTC
TRBJ1-4,TRBV2,.,14,.,CASSDEGFGEKLFF,TGTGCCAGCAGTGACGAAGGGTTCGGTGAAAAACTGTTTTTT
TRBJ2-5,TRBV7-2,.,14,few,CASSLVDGLETQYF,TGTGCCAGCAGCTTAGTTGACGGTTTGGAGACCCAGTACTTC
TRBJ1-1,TRBV18,.,11,few,CASSWNTEAFF,TGTGCCAGCTCATGGAACACTGAAGCTTTCTTT
TRBJ1-4,TRBV12-3/TRBV12-4,.,13,few,CASSFGGREKLFF,TGTGCCAGCAGTTTCGGAGGCAGGGAAAAACTGTTTTTT
TRBJ2-1,TRBV7-2,.,14,.,CASSKQQAYNEQFF,TGTGCCAGCAGCAAGCAACAGGCGTACAATGAGCAGTTCTTC